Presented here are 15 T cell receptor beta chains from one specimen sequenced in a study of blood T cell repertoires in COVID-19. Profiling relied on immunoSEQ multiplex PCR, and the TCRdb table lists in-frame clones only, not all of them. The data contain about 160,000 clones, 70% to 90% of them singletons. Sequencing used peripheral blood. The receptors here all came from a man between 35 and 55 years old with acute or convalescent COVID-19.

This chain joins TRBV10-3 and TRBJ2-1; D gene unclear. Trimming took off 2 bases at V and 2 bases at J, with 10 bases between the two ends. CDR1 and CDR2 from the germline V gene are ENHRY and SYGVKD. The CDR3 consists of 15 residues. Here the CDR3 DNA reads TGTGCCATCAGTGAGGAGGTCTTCACCTACAATGAGCAGTTCTTC. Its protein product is CAISEEVFTYNEQFF.

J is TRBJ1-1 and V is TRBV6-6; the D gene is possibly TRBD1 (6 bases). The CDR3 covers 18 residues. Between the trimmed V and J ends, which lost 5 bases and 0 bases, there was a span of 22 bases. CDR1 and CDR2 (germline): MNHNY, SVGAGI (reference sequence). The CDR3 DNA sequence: TGTGCCAGCAGTCGGGGGACACCTCCTTCTCTGATGAACACTGAAGCTTTCTTT. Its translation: CASSRGTPPSLMNTEAFF.

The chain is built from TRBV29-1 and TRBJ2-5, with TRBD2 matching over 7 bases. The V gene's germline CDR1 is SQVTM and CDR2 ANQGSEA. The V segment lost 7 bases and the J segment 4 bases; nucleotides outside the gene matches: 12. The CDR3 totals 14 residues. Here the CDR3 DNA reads TGCAGCGCCCGACGGGGGACGGGAGGAGAGACCCAGTACTTC. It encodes CSARRGTGGETQYF.

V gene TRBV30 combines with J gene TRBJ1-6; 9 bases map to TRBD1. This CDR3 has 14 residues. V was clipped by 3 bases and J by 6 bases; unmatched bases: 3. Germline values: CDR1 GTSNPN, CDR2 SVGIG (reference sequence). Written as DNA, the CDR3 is TGTGCCTGGAGCGGGGGACAGGGTAATTCACCCCTCCACTTT. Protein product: CAWSGGQGNSPLHF. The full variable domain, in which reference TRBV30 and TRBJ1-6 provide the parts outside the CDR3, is SQTIHQWPATLVQPVGSPLSLECTVEGTSNPNLYWYRQAAGRGLQLLFYSVGIGQISSEVPQNLSASRPQDRQFILSSKKLLLSDSGFYLCAWSGGQGNSPLHFGNGTRLTVT.

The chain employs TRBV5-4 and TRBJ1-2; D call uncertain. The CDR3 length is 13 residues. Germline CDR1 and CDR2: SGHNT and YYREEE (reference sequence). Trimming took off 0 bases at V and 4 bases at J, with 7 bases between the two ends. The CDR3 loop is CASSLGGIYGYTF. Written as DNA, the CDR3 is TGTGCCAGCAGCTTGGGAGGGATCTATGGCTACACCTTC.

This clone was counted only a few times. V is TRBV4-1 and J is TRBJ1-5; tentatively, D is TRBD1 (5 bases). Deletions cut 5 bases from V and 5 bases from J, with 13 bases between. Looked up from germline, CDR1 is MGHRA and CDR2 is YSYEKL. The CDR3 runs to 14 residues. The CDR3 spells CASSGTGTYQPQHF. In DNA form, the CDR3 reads TGCGCCAGCAGCGGGACGGGGACTTATCAGCCCCAGCATTTT.

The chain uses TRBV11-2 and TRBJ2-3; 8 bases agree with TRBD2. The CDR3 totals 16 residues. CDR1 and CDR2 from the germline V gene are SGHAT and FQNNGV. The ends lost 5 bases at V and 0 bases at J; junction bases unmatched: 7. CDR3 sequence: CASSPRTSSSTDTQYF. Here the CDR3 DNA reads TGTGCCAGCAGCCCCCGGACTAGCAGTAGCACAGATACGCAGTATTTT.

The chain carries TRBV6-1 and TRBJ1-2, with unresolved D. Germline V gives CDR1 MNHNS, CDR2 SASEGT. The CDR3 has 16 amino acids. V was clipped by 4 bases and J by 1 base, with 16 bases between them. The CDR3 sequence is CASSAGMGIINYGYTF. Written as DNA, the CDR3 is TGTGCCAGCAGTGCGGGGATGGGAATAATTAACTATGGCTACACCTTC.

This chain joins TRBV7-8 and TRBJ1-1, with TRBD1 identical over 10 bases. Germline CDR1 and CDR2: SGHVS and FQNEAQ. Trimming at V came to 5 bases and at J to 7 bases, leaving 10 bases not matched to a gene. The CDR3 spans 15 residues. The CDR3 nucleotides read TGTGCCAGCAGCAGCCAGGGACAGGGGCAAATTGAAGCTTTCTTT. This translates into CASSSQGQGQIEAFF.

The CDR3 loop is CASSYSRSSPGNQPQHF. The DNA of the CDR3 is TGTGCCAGCAGTTACTCCCGGTCCAGCCCGGGGAATCAGCCCCAGCATTTT. The V call is TRBV6-2 or TRBV6-3, the J call TRBJ1-5, with D uncertain. The CDR3 consists of 17 residues. The germline V gene has CDR1 MNHEY and CDR2 SVGEGT. Trimming pared 0 bases from V and 4 bases from J, leaving 16 bases between.

The CDR3 loop reads CASSSRTGEAFF. The CDR3, as DNA: TGTGCCAGCAGTTCCCGGACAGGGGAAGCTTTCTTT. The rearrangement joins TRBV27 to TRBJ1-1; 8 bases line up with TRBD1. The CDR3 spans 12 residues. The germline gives CDR1 MNHEY, CDR2 SMNVEV (reference sequence). The ends lost 4 bases at V and 8 bases at J; junction bases unmatched: 3.

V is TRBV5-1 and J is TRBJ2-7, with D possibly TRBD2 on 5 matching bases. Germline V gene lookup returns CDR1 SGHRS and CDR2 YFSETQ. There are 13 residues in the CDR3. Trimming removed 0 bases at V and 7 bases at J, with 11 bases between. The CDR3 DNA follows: TGCGCCAGCAGCTTGGACCCGGGAAGGGAGCAGTACTTC. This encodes CASSLDPGREQYF. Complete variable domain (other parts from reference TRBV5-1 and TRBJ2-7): KAGVTQTPRYLIKTRGQQVTLSCSPISGHRSVSWYQQTPGQGLQFLFEYFSETQRNKGNFPGRFSGRQFSNSRSEMNVSTLELGDSALYLCASSLDPGREQYFGPGTRLTVT.

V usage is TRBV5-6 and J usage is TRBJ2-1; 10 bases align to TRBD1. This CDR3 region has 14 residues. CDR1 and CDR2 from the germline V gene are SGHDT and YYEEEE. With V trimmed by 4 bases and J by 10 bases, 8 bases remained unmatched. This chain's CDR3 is CASSPDRGRREQFF. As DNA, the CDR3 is TGTGCCAGCAGCCCTGACAGGGGGCGAAGGGAGCAGTTCTTC. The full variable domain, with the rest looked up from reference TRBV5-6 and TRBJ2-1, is DAGVTQSPTHLIKTRGQQVTLRCSPKSGHDTVSWYQQALGQGPQFIFQYYEEEERQRGNFPDRFSGHQFPNYSSELNVNALLLGDSALYLCASSPDRGRREQFFGPGTRLTVL.

The CDR3 region is CASSIGTGYEKHGYTF. The DNA of the CDR3 is TGTGCCAGTAGTATCGGGACAGGGTATGAGAAACATGGCTACACCTTC. The gene calls are TRBV19 and TRBJ1-2, with TRBD1 identical over 9 bases. The CDR3 sequence is 16 residues long. Germline V CDR1 and CDR2: LNHDA, SQIVND (reference sequence). With 3 bases clipped from V and 6 bases from J, the junction kept 11 bases outside the gene matches.

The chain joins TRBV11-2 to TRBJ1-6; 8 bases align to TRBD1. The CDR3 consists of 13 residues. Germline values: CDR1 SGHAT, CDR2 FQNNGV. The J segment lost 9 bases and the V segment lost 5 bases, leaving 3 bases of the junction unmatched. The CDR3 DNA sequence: TGTGCCAGCAGCCCCGGACAGGGTTCACCCCTCCACTTT. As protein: CASSPGQGSPLHF. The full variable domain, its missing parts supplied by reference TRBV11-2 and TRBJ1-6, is EAGVAQSPRYKIIEKRQSVAFWCNPISGHATLYWYQQILGQGPKLLIQFQNNGVVDDSQLPKDRFSAERLKGVDSTLKIQPAKLEDSAVYLCASSPGQGSPLHFGNGTRLTVT.